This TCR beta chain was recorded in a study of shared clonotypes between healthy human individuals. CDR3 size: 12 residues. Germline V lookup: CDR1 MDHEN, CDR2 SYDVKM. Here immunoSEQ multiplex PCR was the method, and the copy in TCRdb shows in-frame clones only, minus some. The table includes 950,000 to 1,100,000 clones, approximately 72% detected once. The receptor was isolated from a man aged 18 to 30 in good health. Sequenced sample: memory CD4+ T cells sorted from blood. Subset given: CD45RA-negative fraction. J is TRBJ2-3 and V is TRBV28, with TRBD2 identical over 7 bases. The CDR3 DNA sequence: TGTGCGGGGGGGTCGTCAACAGATACGCAGTATTTT. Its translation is CAGGSSTDTQYF.